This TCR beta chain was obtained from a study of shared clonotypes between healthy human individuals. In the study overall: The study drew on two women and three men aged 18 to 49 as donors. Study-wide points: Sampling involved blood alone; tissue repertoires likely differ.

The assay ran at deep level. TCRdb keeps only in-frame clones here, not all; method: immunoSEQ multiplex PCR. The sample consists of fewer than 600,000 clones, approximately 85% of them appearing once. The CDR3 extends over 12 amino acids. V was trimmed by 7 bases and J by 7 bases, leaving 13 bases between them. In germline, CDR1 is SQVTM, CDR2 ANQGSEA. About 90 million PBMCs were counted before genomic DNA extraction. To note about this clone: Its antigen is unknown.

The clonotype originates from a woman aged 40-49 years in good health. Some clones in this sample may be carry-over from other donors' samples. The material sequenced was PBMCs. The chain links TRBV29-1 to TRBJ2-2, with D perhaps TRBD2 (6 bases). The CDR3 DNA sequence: TGCAGCGCTTCGGGACTGATCGGGGAGCTGTTTTTT. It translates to CSASGLIGELFF.